This T cell receptor beta chain appears in the sequencing data of a study of radiation and T cells in renal cell carcinoma. Repertoires were generated with immunoSEQ multiplex PCR, while TCRdb's copy carries only in-frame clones and drops some. This sample carries 100,000 to 150,000 clones, about four fifths of them seen once, and the ten largest clones take roughly 6.2%. Time point: blood 2 weeks post-SBRT. Treatment described: 15 Gy SBRT to primary tumor, nephrectomy 4 weeks later. V lost 3 bases and J lost 6, with 14 bases in between. The CDR3 is 14 residues long. Germline loops: CDR1 GTSNPN, CDR2 SVGIG (reference sequence).

V usage is TRBV30 and J usage is TRBJ2-2; no reliable D call. The sequenced sample was blood, obtained from a patient whose treatment included radiotherapy and nephrectomy. The source is a middle-aged man with renal cell carcinoma. The CDR3 region is CAWRDPRGAGELFF. CDR3 in DNA: TGTGCCTGGAGGGACCCCCGTGGGGCCGGGGAGCTGTTTTTT.